One and the same sample provided the 5 T cell receptor beta chains below, sequenced in a study of blood T cell repertoires in COVID-19 (dated by TCRdb to the early 2020s). The protocol used for the library was the immunoSEQ multiplex PCR assay. The table was pulled from immuneACCESS by TCRdb, which kept in-frame rearrangements only. Such tables lose some clones; where checked, under half of the loss comes from unresolved V genes, and the rest has no known cause. Within this sample are over 15,000 clones, with approximately 85% of them counted one time only. Just under 35% of the sample goes to the ten largest clones. The specimen was peripheral blood. The receptors stem from a man aged 70-80 years in a cohort sampled during active COVID-19.

The chain joins TRBV6-6 to TRBJ2-7; 8 bases line up with TRBD2. This CDR3 is built from 16 residues. V shed 5 bases, J shed 0 bases, and the junction held 9 bases outside the gene matches. The germline V gene encodes CDR1 MNHNY and CDR2 SVGAGI (reference sequence). In DNA form, the CDR3 reads TGTGCCAGCAGTCAGTCAACTAGCGGAAGCTCCTACGAGCAGTACTTC. Residues: CASSQSTSGSSYEQYF.

CDR3 bases: TGTGCCAGCAGCCCGGGACTAGCGGGAGTGGCAGATACGCAGTATTTT. Its translation is CASSPGLAGVADTQYF. The V call is TRBV7-3, the J call TRBJ2-3; TRBD2 matches 14 bases. Losses at the gene ends were 5 bases for V and 4 bases for J; bases not matched to a gene: 5. The CDR3 has 16 residues. The germline V gene encodes CDR1 SGHTA and CDR2 FQGTGA.

This clone was found a few times. V usage is TRBV5-1 and J usage is TRBJ2-1, with D unclear. Germline assignment: CDR1 SGHRS and CDR2 YFSETQ. This CDR3 has 16 amino acids. V shed 5 bases and J shed 2 bases, with 17 bases lying between them. CDR3 sequence reads: CASSPTTDFAYNEQFF. CDR3 DNA: TGCGCCAGCAGTCCGACGACTGACTTTGCCTACAATGAGCAGTTCTTC. Supplemented by reference TRBV5-1 and TRBJ2-1, the full variable domain reads KAGVTQTPRYLIKTRGQQVTLSCSPISGHRSVSWYQQTPGQGLQFLFEYFSETQRNKGNFPGRFSGRQFSNSRSEMNVSTLELGDSALYLCASSPTTDFAYNEQFFGPGTRLTVL.

The CDR3 sequence: CASSLQGQATSGANVLTF. The CDR3 DNA follows: TGTGCCAGCAGCTTGCAGGGACAGGCGACCTCTGGGGCCAACGTCCTGACTTTC. V usage is TRBV5-4 and J usage is TRBJ2-6; TRBD1 aligns across 8 bases. V lost 1 base and J lost 0; bases outside the gene matches: 6. CDR1 SGHNT and CDR2 YYREEE come from the germline V gene (reference sequence). This CDR3 spans 18 amino acids.

CDR3 region: CASSESGTALGEQFF. CDR3 nucleotide sequence: TGTGCCAGCAGTGAATCAGGGACAGCTCTCGGTGAGCAGTTCTTC. The chain is built from TRBV25-1 and TRBJ2-1; the match to TRBD1 covers 7 bases. V was clipped by 1 base and J by 9 bases; unmatched bases: 9. Germline V CDR1 and CDR2: MGHDK, SYGVNS. The CDR3 has 15 amino acids.